A single sample gave rise to the 3 T cell receptor beta chains below, sequenced in a study of early T cells in non-severe SARS-CoV-2 infection. TCRdb re-derived calls from the 5' RACE reads in MiXCR, one entry per CDR3 protein. Among over 55,000 distinct CDR3 sequences listed, under 15% were seen once. The sequencing input was whole blood. These receptors were obtained from an adult who was a healthcare worker with PCR-confirmed SARS-CoV-2 infection or an uninfected control (not recorded which).

This clonotype was found many times. The rearrangement joins TRBV19 to TRBJ1-2; TRBD1 matches 7 bases. The germline gives CDR1 LNHDA, CDR2 SQIVND (reference sequence). V lost 5 bases and J lost 5; bases outside the gene matches: 11. The CDR3 length is 15 residues. DNA for the CDR3: TGTGCCAGTAGTCCCCTCGCGGGACAGATATATGGCTACACCTTC. It is translated as CASSPLAGQIYGYTF.

This clonotype was seen ten or more times. The chain employs TRBV6-5 and TRBJ2-1, with 7 bases aligning to TRBD2. CDR3 length equals 15 residues. J was trimmed by 7 bases and V by 2 bases; bases with no gene match: 8. Germline values: CDR1 MNHEY, CDR2 SVGAGI. CDR3 region: CASSYVVAGRNEQFF. CDR3 nucleotide sequence: TGTGCCAGCAGTTACGTGGTAGCGGGTCGAAATGAGCAGTTCTTC.

Only a few counts were recorded for this clonotype. This chain uses TRBV29-1 with TRBJ2-7, with a weak D call TRBD1 (6 bases). The CDR3 has 11 residues. Trimming cost V 7 bases and J 6 bases, with 13 bases left between them. Germline assignment: CDR1 SQVTM and CDR2 ANQGSEA. DNA for the CDR3: TGCAGCGCCTTAGGACAGCTCGAGCAGTACTTC. This codes for CSALGQLEQYF.